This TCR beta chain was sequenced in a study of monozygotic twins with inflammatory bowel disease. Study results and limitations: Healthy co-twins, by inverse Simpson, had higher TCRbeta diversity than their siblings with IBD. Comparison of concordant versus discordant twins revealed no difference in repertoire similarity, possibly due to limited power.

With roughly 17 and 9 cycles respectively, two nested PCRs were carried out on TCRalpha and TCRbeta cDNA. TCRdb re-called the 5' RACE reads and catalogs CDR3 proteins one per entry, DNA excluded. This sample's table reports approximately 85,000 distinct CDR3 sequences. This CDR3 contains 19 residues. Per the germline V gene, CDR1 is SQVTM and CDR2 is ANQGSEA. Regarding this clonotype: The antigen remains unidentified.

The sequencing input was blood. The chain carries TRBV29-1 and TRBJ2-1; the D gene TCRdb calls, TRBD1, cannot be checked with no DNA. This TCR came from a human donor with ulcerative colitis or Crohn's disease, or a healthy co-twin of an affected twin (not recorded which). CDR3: CSVAPLAYGVAGSYNEQFF.